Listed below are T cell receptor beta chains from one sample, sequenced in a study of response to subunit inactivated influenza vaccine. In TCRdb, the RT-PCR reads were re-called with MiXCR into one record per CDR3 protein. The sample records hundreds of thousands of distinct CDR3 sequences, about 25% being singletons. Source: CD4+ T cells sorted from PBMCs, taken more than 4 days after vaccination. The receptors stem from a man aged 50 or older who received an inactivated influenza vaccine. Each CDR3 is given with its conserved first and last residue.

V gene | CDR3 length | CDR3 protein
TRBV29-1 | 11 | CSGSREAEAFF
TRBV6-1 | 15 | CASTDSGGIYNEQFF
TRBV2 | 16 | CASSETWTSGRNEQFF
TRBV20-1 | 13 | CSARFRTNNIQYF
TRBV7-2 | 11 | CASRSMNEQFF
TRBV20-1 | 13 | CSGAEGGNQPQHF
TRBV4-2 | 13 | CASSQDVRGAQYF
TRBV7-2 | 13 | CASSTSGPVTQYF
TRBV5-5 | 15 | CASSLSGTQNQPQHF
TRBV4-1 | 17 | CASSQELASGGLYEQYF
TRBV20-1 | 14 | CSARQGALNTEAFF
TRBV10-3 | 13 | CAISAGGQETQYF
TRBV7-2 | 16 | CASSLVVRVKYNEQFF
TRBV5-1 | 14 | CASGWTENTGELFF
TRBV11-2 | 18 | CASSLFPSGLAVTGELFF
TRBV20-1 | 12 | CSAVRQGTEAFF
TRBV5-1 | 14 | CASSFDRATGELFF
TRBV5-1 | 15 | CASSLGAQRGNEQFF
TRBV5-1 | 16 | CASSLGLADRTDTQYF
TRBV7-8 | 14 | CASSFVVGGNIQYF
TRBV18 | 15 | CASSPRGSNNQPQHF
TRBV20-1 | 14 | CSARKSGSADTQYF
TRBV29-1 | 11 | CSVGEGDTQYF
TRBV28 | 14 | CASRRDGMNTEAFF
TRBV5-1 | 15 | CASSLDSTSDYEQYF